The 8 T cell receptor beta chains below were found in one sample sequenced in a study of shared clonotypes between healthy human individuals. Assay used: immunoSEQ multiplex PCR; TCRdb lists only in-frame clones, some missing. The sample consists of about 580,000 clones, roughly 98% of them appearing once. Naive CD8 cells, CD45RO-negative and positively selected for CCR7, excluded terminally differentiated effector memory CD45RA+ cells. The source material was naive CD8+ T cells sorted from blood. These receptors were collected from a man aged 30 to 45 in good health.

This chain connects TRBV5-1 to TRBJ2-1; TRBD2 matches at 14 bases. This CDR3 spans 18 amino acids. The trim removed 2 bases at V and 0 bases at J, leaving 4 bases unmatched. Germline loops: CDR1 SGHRS, CDR2 YFSETQ. CDR3 amino acids: CASSFGTSGRSSYNEQFF. In nucleotides, the CDR3 is TGCGCCAGCAGCTTTGGGACTAGCGGGAGATCCTCCTACAATGAGCAGTTCTTC.

This sequence joins TRBV2 and TRBJ1-1; D is ambiguous. The CDR3 has 16 amino acids. V was shortened by 3 bases and J by 1 base, with 15 bases between the two germline ends. The germline gives CDR1 SNHLY, CDR2 FYNNEI. The CDR3 is CASSEVRDTENTEAFF. The CDR3 bases are TGTGCCAGCAGTGAGGTCCGAGATACAGAGAACACTGAAGCTTTCTTT.

This chain connects TRBV5-1 to TRBJ2-1; TRBD2 matches at 7 bases. V gave up 2 bases and J gave up 6 bases; unmatched junction bases: 8. CDR1 and CDR2 (germline): SGHRS, YFSETQ. This CDR3 is 15 amino acids long. The CDR3 nucleotides read TGCGCCAGCAGCTTTGGATCTCCGGGGGGCAATGAGCAGTTCTTC. It codes for CASSFGSPGGNEQFF.

V is TRBV4-3 and J is TRBJ2-3; D perhaps matches TRBD2 (6 bases). This CDR3 is 14 amino acids long. The germline V gene has CDR1 LGHNA and CDR2 YSLEER. Trimming removed 1 base at V and 2 bases at J, with 7 bases between. CDR3 bases: TGCGCCAGCAGCCAAGGGACTATCACAGATACGCAGTATTTT. This sequence encodes CASSQGTITDTQYF.

This clone showed up just once. J is TRBJ2-3 and V is TRBV5-4; tentative D call: TRBD1 (5 bases). CDR1 and CDR2 from the germline V gene are SGHNT and YYREEE (reference sequence). This CDR3 contains 14 residues. The V gene lost 6 bases and the J gene lost 2 bases, with 13 bases spanning the gap. The CDR3 sequence is CASNWGGITDTQYF. CDR3 DNA sequence: TGTGCCAGCAATTGGGGCGGAATCACAGATACGCAGTATTTT.

Here the CDR3 reads CASEAGTGGPDTQYF. As DNA, the CDR3 is TGCGCCAGCGAAGCCGGGACAGGGGGGCCAGATACGCAGTATTTT. V usage is TRBV4-1 and J usage is TRBJ2-3; 11 bases align to TRBD1. This CDR3 comprises 15 residues. V trimming: 8 bases; J trimming: 4 bases; junction bases outside the gene matches: 8. The germline CDR1 and CDR2 sequences are MGHRA and YSYEKL.

The chain uses TRBV18 and TRBJ1-1; D call uncertain. CDR1 and CDR2 from the germline V gene are KGHSH and LQKENI. The CDR3 has 12 residues. Trimming shortened V by 0 bases and J by 11 bases, and 10 bases separated the two germline ends. This CDR3 reads CASSPPLGWAFF. CDR3 sequence (DNA): TGTGCCAGCTCACCACCCCTGGGTTGGGCTTTCTTT. The whole variable domain, remainder taken from reference TRBV18 and TRBJ1-1, is NAGVMQNPRHLVRRRGQEARLRCSPMKGHSHVYWYRQLPEEGLKFMVYLQKENIIDESGMPKERFSAEFPKEGPSILRIQQVVRGDSAAYFCASSPPLGWAFFGQGTRLTVV.

Only one count was recorded for this clone. This chain connects TRBV9 to TRBJ1-5; D perhaps matches TRBD1 (5 bases). Trimming shortened V by 4 bases and J by 4 bases, and 12 bases separated the two germline ends. Germline assignment: CDR1 SGDLS and CDR2 YYNGEE. The length of the CDR3 is 14 residues. The chain's CDR3 is CASSPGGINQPQHF. CDR3 coding DNA: TGTGCCAGCAGCCCTGGGGGGATTAATCAGCCCCAGCATTTT.